This TCR beta chain originates from a study of OX40 agonist ivuxolimab in advanced cancers. Study context: Patients were roughly 81% male with ages about 23 to 90, mean 60. Earlier anti-PD-1, anti-PD-L1 or anti-CTLA-4 therapy was permitted; 30% to 50% had received some.

V shed 6 bases and J shed 0 bases, with 12 bases lying between them. The length of the CDR3 is 14 residues. Germline V gene sequence: CDR1 SNHLY, CDR2 FYNNEI. General study points: CD4+ and CD8+ blood T cells expanded clonally by week 6 at 0.1 to 3.0 mg/kg. Some nonresponders additionally presented with little normalized T-cell clonal expansion.

The repertoire was sequenced with immunoSEQ multiplex PCR; TCRdb's copy has only in-frame clones and lacks some. Of approximately 110,000 clones in the sample, under 95% were seen once. This clone appeared a single time. The antigen remains unidentified. This sample also contains other DNA sequences that code for the same CDR3. The sequencing used CD4+ or CD8+ T cells sorted from blood, collected in a trial of the OX40 agonist ivuxolimab. V gene TRBV2 combines with J gene TRBJ2-7; D tentatively reads TRBD1 or TRBD2 (5 bases each). The sequence derives from an adult with an advanced solid tumor such as melanoma, head and neck, liver or kidney cancer. The CDR3 region is CASRGTRSSYEQYF. Written as DNA, the CDR3 is TGTGCCAGCAGGGGGACGAGGAGCTCCTACGAGCAGTACTTC.